Below, 6 T cell receptor beta chains from the same sample are listed, as sequenced in a study of T cell clonality in common variable immunodeficiency. Findings and caveats of the study: Reportedly, TCR beta sequences from common variable immunodeficiency showed fewer deletions and N-nucleotide insertions.

Antigens of these TCRs are unknown. Assay used: immunoSEQ multiplex PCR; TCRdb lists only in-frame clones, some missing. There are roughly 29,000 clones in the sample, none observed a single time. Sequencing was performed on peripheral blood mononuclear cells. The source of these receptors is a human donor with common variable immunodeficiency.

The table lists this clone with a few counts. The CDR3 sequence: CASSPGTSGEQYF. The sequenced part of the CDR3 DNA is TGTGCCAGCAGCCCCGGGACTAGTGGCGAG. The chain employs TRBV7-9 and TRBJ2-7; TRBD2 agrees at 8 bases. Read sequence stops 3 residues before the CDR3 end, and the germline J gene provides the missing end. V shed 5 bases and J 6 bases; nucleotides not matched to a gene: 6. From germline, CDR1 is SEHNR and CDR2 FQNEAQ (reference sequence). The CDR3 loop spans 13 amino acids.

The sample holds many counts of this clone. The sequence runs out 3 residues before the end of the CDR3; the remainder is reconstructed from the germline J gene. The chain links TRBV5-1 to TRBJ1-6; D gene ambiguous. CDR3 size: 15 residues. Germline V gene lookup returns CDR1 SGHRS and CDR2 YFSETQ. V was clipped by 1 base and J by 5 bases, with 10 bases between them. The CDR3 sequence: CASSLSGYDNSPLHF. The covered CDR3 bases are TGCGCCAGCAGCTTGTCCGGTTATGATAATTCACCC.

Note on this clone: Read data end 3 residues before the CDR3 end; the end is taken from the germline J gene. The V gene is TRBV5-6, the J gene TRBJ1-2, with D tentatively TRBD1 (6 bases). V was clipped by 4 bases and J by 4 bases, with 14 bases between them. The CDR3 length is 14 residues. Germline V gene lookup returns CDR1 SGHDT and CDR2 YYEEEE. The DNA read from the CDR3 is TGTGCCAGCAGCCTCCCAGGGGAAAGCTATGGC. Translation gives CASSLPGESYG. The CDR3 as a whole reads CASSLPGESYGYTF. The variable domain in full, with the rest retrieved from reference TRBV5-6 and TRBJ1-2, is DAGVTQSPTHLIKTRGQQVTLRCSPKSGHDTVSWYQQALGQGPQFIFQYYEEEERQRGNFPDRFSGHQFPNYSSELNVNALLLGDSALYLCASSLPGESYGYTFGSGTRLTVV.

This clone was observed many times. The part of the CDR3 DNA that was read is TGTGCCAGCTCACCAGAGCAGGGGAATCAGCCC. Protein product: CASSPEQGNQP. The CDR3 in full is CASSPEQGNQPQHF. The gene calls are TRBV18 and TRBJ1-5; perhaps TRBD1 as D (6 bases). The read finishes 3 residues shy of the CDR3 end, and the germline J gene is used to complete it. The ends were cut back, 2 bases at V and 4 bases at J, with 9 bases in the middle. Germline V gene data show CDR1 as KGHSH and CDR2 as LQKENI. The CDR3 consists of 14 residues.

As for this clone: The read is 3 residues too short to cover the CDR3 end, so that end is filled in from the germline J gene. The V call is TRBV6-1, the J call TRBJ2-3; tentative D call: TRBD2 (6 bases). V was pared by 2 bases and J by 2 bases, with 8 bases between. Germline V gene sequence: CDR1 MNHNS, CDR2 SASEGT. CDR3 length: 14 amino acids. CDR3 DNA (partial): TGTGCCAGCAGTGAAACGGGGGACACAGATACG. It yields the protein CASSETGDTDT. From start to end, the CDR3 is CASSETGDTDTQYF.

For this clone: The read falls 3 residues short of the CDR3 end, and the missing part is taken from the germline J gene. V and J are TRBV7-8 and TRBJ1-3; maybe TRBD1 (5 bases). In germline, CDR1 is SGHVS, CDR2 FQNEAQ. The ends were cut back, 5 bases at V and 0 bases at J, with 14 bases in the middle. The CDR3 is made up of 16 amino acids. The CDR3 spells CASSLPGGGSGNTIYF. Incomplete CDR3 DNA: TGTGCCAGCAGCCTCCCTGGCGGGGGCTCTGGAAACACC.